Listed here are 29 T cell receptor beta chains from one sample, sequenced in a study of cytomegalovirus exposure and HLA in healthy donors. The PCR contained 60 Vbeta and 13 Jbeta primers. Sequencing was performed with immunoSEQ multiplex PCR; in TCRdb, only in-frame clones are kept and a portion is missing. The repertoire includes some 140,000 clones, roughly 70% of them detected once, and 2.5% to 3.5% sits in the top ten. Sequenced: PBMCs. The receptors stem from a man aged 40-50 years in good health and CMV-seronegative.

The V gene is TRBV30, the J gene TRBJ2-7; D perhaps matches TRBD2 (5 bases). There are 11 residues in the CDR3. Trimming left V 2 bases short and J 9 bases short, with 11 bases between. Per germline, CDR1 GTSNPN and CDR2 SVGIG (reference sequence). The CDR3 sequence is CAWSTGIGQYF. The CDR3 DNA sequence: TGTGCCTGGAGTACGGGGATCGGGCAGTACTTC.

The chain employs TRBV6-1 and TRBJ2-7; 7 nucleotides line up with TRBD1. Looked up from germline, CDR1 is MNHNS and CDR2 is SASEGT. The CDR3 spans 14 residues. V shed 4 bases, J shed 2 bases, and the junction held 5 bases outside the gene matches. CDR3 residues: CASSVGDSAYEQYF. As DNA, the CDR3 is TGTGCCAGCAGTGTGGGGGACAGTGCCTACGAGCAGTACTTC.

This clone was detected a few times. The chain combines TRBV4-2 with TRBJ2-2; D possibly corresponds to TRBD2 (5 bases). CDR1 and CDR2 (germline): LGHNA, YNFKEQ. Trimming took off 6 bases at V and 0 bases at J, with 11 bases between the two ends. CDR3 length equals 15 residues. CDR3 DNA sequence: TGTGCCAGCAGGGTATCTAGCCCGAACACCGGGGAGCTGTTTTTT. Residues: CASRVSSPNTGELFF.

V is TRBV7-6 and J is TRBJ1-4; the D is unclear. The CDR3 totals 16 residues. Germline V CDR1 and CDR2: SGHVS, FNYEAQ. Trimming removed 5 bases at V and 8 bases at J, with 21 bases between. The CDR3 DNA follows: TGTGCCAGCAGCCCACTCCGGGGAAGGGTTTTGGAAAAACTGTTTTTT. Its protein product is CASSPLRGRVLEKLFF.

This clone was seen a few times. The chain is built from TRBV7-2 and TRBJ2-1, with D unclear. This CDR3 spans 15 amino acids. Germline assignment: CDR1 SGHTA and CDR2 FQGNSA. V was shortened by 2 bases and J by 8 bases, with 16 bases between the two germline ends. The chain's CDR3 is CASSLSLGLADEQFF. The CDR3 DNA is TGTGCCAGCAGCTTATCGCTAGGTCTGGCGGATGAGCAGTTCTTC.

The chain couples TRBV5-1 to TRBJ2-1; 8 bases are a match to TRBD2. Germline CDR1 SGHRS, CDR2 YFSETQ. CDR3 length: 17 residues. The V gene end was trimmed by 0 bases and the J gene end by 7 bases; junction bases not matched to a gene: 12. The CDR3 protein is CASSLVWGAGGLNEQFF. In nucleotides, the CDR3 is TGCGCCAGCAGCTTGGTTTGGGGCGCGGGGGGCCTTAATGAGCAGTTCTTC.

The rearrangement joins TRBV6-1 to TRBJ2-3, with a weak D call TRBD2 (6 bases). Per the germline V gene, CDR1 is MNHNS and CDR2 is SASEGT. Trimming took 4 bases from V and 6 from J, leaving 11 bases between them. This CDR3 has 13 residues. CDR3 bases: TGTGCCAGCAGTGGGGGCCTAGCGGATACGCAGTATTTT. Encoded protein: CASSGGLADTQYF.

J is TRBJ2-7 and V is TRBV5-1; D possibly corresponds to TRBD2 (6 bases). Germline assignment: CDR1 SGHRS and CDR2 YFSETQ. The CDR3 runs 13 residues. V shed 0 bases and J shed 5 bases, with 9 bases lying between them. Here the CDR3 DNA reads TGCGCCAGCAGCTTGGTTCCGGGGGACGAGCAGTACTTC. It specifies CASSLVPGDEQYF.

The chain combines TRBV5-1 with TRBJ2-2; perhaps TRBD2 as D (5 bases). Germline lookup yields CDR1 SGHRS and CDR2 YFSETQ. This CDR3 is built from 16 residues. Deletions cut 0 bases from V and 5 bases from J, with 14 bases between. As DNA, the CDR3 is TGCGCCAGCAGCTTGGTCATCACGCCGGGGACCGGGGAGCTGTTTTTT. Translated, it gives CASSLVITPGTGELFF. Supplemented by reference TRBV5-1 and TRBJ2-2, the full variable domain reads KAGVTQTPRYLIKTRGQQVTLSCSPISGHRSVSWYQQTPGQGLQFLFEYFSETQRNKGNFPGRFSGRQFSNSRSEMNVSTLELGDSALYLCASSLVITPGTGELFFGEGSRLTVL.

This clone ranks as medium-sized. The chain couples TRBV5-6 to TRBJ1-1, with D hard to call. The CDR3 spans 13 residues. The V and J ends lost 0 bases and 7 bases respectively, with 10 bases between them. CDR1 SGHDT and CDR2 YYEEEE come from the germline V gene. The CDR3 DNA sequence: TGTGCCAGCAGCTTGGCGGCAGGCAATGAAGCTTTCTTT. Translating it yields CASSLAAGNEAFF.

The chain has TRBV2 and TRBJ1-2; D unresolved. The V gene's germline CDR1 is SNHLY and CDR2 FYNNEI. V dropped 4 bases and J dropped 5 bases, with 11 bases sitting between them. This CDR3 is 13 amino acids long. CDR3 region: CASSGGGIYGYTF. In DNA, the CDR3 is TGTGCCAGCAGTGGAGGCGGGATATATGGCTACACCTTC.

The rearrangement uses TRBV10-3 and TRBJ2-3; D is possibly TRBD1 (6 bases). The CDR3 has 14 amino acids. Per germline, CDR1 ENHRY and CDR2 SYGVKD. V lost 6 bases, J lost 1 base, and 11 bases lay in between. CDR3 in amino acids: CAISVGARTDTQYF. The CDR3 region has the DNA TGTGCCATCAGCGTGGGGGCTCGCACAGATACGCAGTATTTT.

The V gene is TRBV29-1, the J gene TRBJ2-7, with 8 bases aligning to TRBD1. The germline V gene encodes CDR1 SQVTM and CDR2 ANQGSEA. This CDR3 spans 13 amino acids. The J segment lost 1 base and the V segment lost 7 bases, leaving 6 bases of the junction unmatched. The CDR3 sequence: CSAVQGESYEQYF. The CDR3 bases are TGCAGCGCCGTACAGGGGGAGTCCTACGAGCAGTACTTC.

The V and J genes are TRBV13 and TRBJ2-7; 9 bases fit TRBD1. Germline loops: CDR1 PRHDT, CDR2 FYEKMQ (reference sequence). The CDR3 covers 16 residues. V dropped 4 bases and J dropped 5; count of bases not matched to a gene: 12. In DNA form, the CDR3 reads TGTGCCAGCAGCTCCGGACAGGGGAATACCTTCCACGAGCAGTACTTC. As protein: CASSSGQGNTFHEQYF.

V gene TRBV7-2 combines with J gene TRBJ2-5; possible D gene TRBD1, 6 bases. Germline CDR1 reads SGHTA; CDR2 reads FQGNSA. The CDR3 totals 17 residues. Trimming shortened V by 5 bases and J by 4 bases, and 23 bases separated the two germline ends. CDR3 amino acids: CASSLGSAGAMGETQYF. CDR3 nucleotide sequence: TGTGCCAGCAGCCTTGGCTCGGCAGGGGCTATGGGAGAGACCCAGTACTTC.

This clone has only a few counts. The V call is TRBV5-1, the J call TRBJ2-4; 8 positions match TRBD2. The CDR3 length is 15 residues. Germline trimming cut 0 bases from V and 6 bases from J; bases unmatched to any gene: 5. Germline CDR1 SGHRS, CDR2 YFSETQ. The CDR3: CASSLDGGAGNIQYF. The CDR3 nucleotides read TGCGCCAGCAGCTTGGACGGGGGGGCGGGAAACATTCAGTACTTC.

The chain is built from TRBV19 and TRBJ2-7; 10 nucleotides line up with TRBD1. Germline CDR1 reads LNHDA; CDR2 reads SQIVND (reference sequence). The CDR3 runs to 15 residues. The V segment lost 3 bases and the J segment 4 bases; nucleotides outside the gene matches: 6. The CDR3 spells CASSMGTGVTYEQYF. CDR3 nucleotides: TGTGCCAGTAGTATGGGGACAGGGGTAACGTACGAGCAGTACTTC.

The chain combines TRBV7-2 with TRBJ2-3; D gene unclear. Germline V gene sequence: CDR1 SGHTA, CDR2 FQGNSA. Deletions cut 7 bases from V and 5 bases from J, with 10 bases between. The CDR3 covers 12 residues. DNA for the CDR3: TGTGCCAGCACCCGCGCCGGAGATACGCAGTATTTT. It translates to CASTRAGDTQYF.

V gene TRBV21-1 combines with J gene TRBJ1-2; the D segment call TRBD1 is taken from the table without a DNA check. TRBV21-1 is annotated as a pseudogene. CDR3 size: 18 residues. The CDR3 is CASSKGSWTGGADYGYTF. Here the CDR3 DNA reads TGTGCCAGCAGCAAGGGCAGCTGGACAGGGGGTGCGGACTATGGCTACACCTTC.

The V and J genes are TRBV6-1 and TRBJ2-3; tentatively, D is TRBD1 (5 bases). The CDR3 sequence is 16 residues long. CDR1 MNHNS and CDR2 SASEGT come from the germline V gene. Deletions cut 3 bases from V and 5 bases from J, with 18 bases between. This CDR3 is CASSDLDSSTGDTQYF. The CDR3 DNA follows: TGTGCCAGCAGTGACCTCGACAGTTCCACGGGAGATACGCAGTATTTT.

This clone was counted only a few times. The gene calls are TRBV6-6 and TRBJ1-4, with 9 bases lining up with TRBD1. Losses at the gene ends were 2 bases for V and 8 bases for J; bases not matched to a gene: 3. Looked up from germline, CDR1 is MNHNY and CDR2 is SVGAGI (reference sequence). The length of the CDR3 is 14 residues. The CDR3, as DNA: TGTGCCAGCAGTTACGGGACAGGGTCGGAAAAACTGTTTTTT. Translating gives CASSYGTGSEKLFF.

This sequence joins TRBV6-1 and TRBJ2-7; 11 bases line up with TRBD1. With 4 bases clipped from V and 5 bases from J, the junction kept 10 bases outside the gene matches. The germline CDR1 and CDR2 sequences are MNHNS and SASEGT. The CDR3 length is 16 residues. The CDR3 nucleotides read TGTGCCAGCAGTGTAGGGGTGTGGACAGGGGGCCACGAGCAGTACTTC. Residues: CASSVGVWTGGHEQYF.

The CDR3 sequence is CASRGDPLEQYF. Written as DNA, the CDR3 is TGTGCCAGCAGGGGAGACCCCCTCGAGCAGTACTTC. This chain uses TRBV27 with TRBJ2-7; D may be TRBD2 (5 bases). The CDR3 is 12 residues long. V gave up 6 bases and J gave up 6 bases, with 12 bases separating them. Germline assignment: CDR1 MNHEY and CDR2 SMNVEV (reference sequence).

The V call is TRBV19, the J call TRBJ1-1; no definite D call. Trimming took 2 bases from V and 1 from J, leaving 5 bases between them. The CDR3 spans 13 residues. The germline gives CDR1 LNHDA, CDR2 SQIVND (reference sequence). This chain's CDR3 is CASSIQENTEAFF. The CDR3, as DNA: TGTGCCAGTAGTATACAGGAGAACACTGAAGCTTTCTTT.

V is TRBV4-1 and J is TRBJ1-2; the match to TRBD1 covers 9 bases. Germline lookup yields CDR1 MGHRA and CDR2 YSYEKL. The CDR3 runs to 16 residues. With V trimmed by 0 bases and J by 4 bases, 6 bases remained unmatched. The DNA of the CDR3 is TGCGCCAGCAGCCAAGAGGGACAGGGATTGAGCTATGGCTACACCTTC. It specifies CASSQEGQGLSYGYTF.

By sample fraction, this clone is medium-sized. The chain couples TRBV6-1 to TRBJ2-3; TRBD2 agrees at 10 bases. V lost 1 base to trimming and J lost 1 base; unmatched junction nucleotides: 5. Germline V gene lookup returns CDR1 MNHNS and CDR2 SASEGT. The CDR3 is 17 amino acids. The CDR3 reads CASSEEASGSGTDTQYF. In DNA, the CDR3 is TGTGCCAGCAGTGAAGAGGCTAGCGGGAGTGGCACAGATACGCAGTATTTT.

This rearrangement joins TRBV5-4 to TRBJ2-7; possible D gene TRBD2, 5 bases. CDR3 length equals 18 residues. Germline-derived CDR1 and CDR2 are SGHNT and YYREEE (reference sequence). V lost 5 bases to trimming and J lost 0 bases, with 24 bases between them. This chain's CDR3 is CASSFARMGALSSYEQYF. The CDR3 DNA reads as TGTGCCAGCAGTTTTGCAAGAATGGGAGCTTTGAGCTCCTACGAGCAGTACTTC.

DNA of the CDR3: TGTGCCAGCAGCCCCAGCGACAGGGGGCGCCAAGAGACCCAGTACTTC. Translating gives CASSPSDRGRQETQYF. The chain has TRBV7-9 and TRBJ2-5, with 10 bases lining up with TRBD1. The CDR3 is 16 residues long. Unmatched junction bases numbered 7, after V lost 5 bases and J lost 1 base. In germline, CDR1 is SEHNR, CDR2 FQNEAQ (reference sequence).

This clone was observed a single time. The chain employs TRBV5-1 and TRBJ2-7; TRBD2 aligns across 11 bases. Germline V lookup: CDR1 SGHRS, CDR2 YFSETQ. Trimming removed 2 bases from V and 2 bases from J; junction bases left unmatched: 3. The CDR3 length is 15 residues. This CDR3 reads CASSFSTSGTYEQYF. The CDR3 DNA is TGCGCCAGCAGCTTTTCGACTAGCGGGACCTACGAGCAGTACTTC.